The following is a T cell receptor beta chain sequence with its context. TCRdb's copy holds only in-frame clones and misses some; the assay was immunoSEQ multiplex PCR. Here the sample spans over 200,000 clones, about 80% being singletons. Germline CDR1 is SGHKS and CDR2 is YYEKEE (reference sequence). The CDR3 extends over 16 amino acids. With 0 bases clipped from V and 0 bases from J, the junction kept 3 bases outside the gene matches. This entry belongs to a study of blood T cell repertoires in COVID-19. Sequencing was performed on peripheral blood. The V and J genes are TRBV5-5 and TRBJ1-3; 7 nucleotides match TRBD1. The sequence came from a man aged 50-59 years with active or convalescent COVID-19. CDR3 in amino acids: CASSLGGQFSGNTIYF. CDR3 nucleotide sequence: TGTGCCAGCAGCTTGGGGGGACAGTTCTCTGGAAACACCATATATTTT.